This T cell receptor (beta chain) derives from a study of blood T cell repertoires in COVID-19. Profiling relied on immunoSEQ multiplex PCR, and the TCRdb table lists in-frame clones only, not all of them. In the table there are 220,000 or so clones, approximately 90% of which are singletons. The CDR3 sequence is 17 residues long. After removal of 4 bases from V and 6 bases from J, the junction contained 12 bases not matched to a gene. Germline CDR1 and CDR2: SGHRS and YFSETQ. What was sequenced was PBMCs or T cells enriched from blood (not recorded which). The clonotype was recovered from a man aged 50-59 years who had been exposed to COVID-19. V gene TRBV5-1 combines with J gene TRBJ1-6; 8 positions match TRBD1. The CDR3 here is CASSPRPDREGNSPLHF. The CDR3 DNA sequence: TGCGCCAGCAGCCCCCGTCCGGACAGGGAGGGTAATTCACCCCTCCACTTT.